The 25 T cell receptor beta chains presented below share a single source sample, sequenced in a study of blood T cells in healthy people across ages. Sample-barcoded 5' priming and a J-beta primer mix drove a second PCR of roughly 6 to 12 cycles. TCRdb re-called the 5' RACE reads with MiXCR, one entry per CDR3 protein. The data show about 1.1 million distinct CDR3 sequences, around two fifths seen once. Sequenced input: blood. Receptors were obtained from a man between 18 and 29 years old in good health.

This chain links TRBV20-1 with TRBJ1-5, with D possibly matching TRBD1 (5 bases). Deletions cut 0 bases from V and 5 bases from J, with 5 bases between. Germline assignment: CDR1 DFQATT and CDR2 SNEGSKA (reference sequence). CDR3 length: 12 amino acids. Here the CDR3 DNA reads TGCAGTGCTAGAGAGGGGGATCAGCCCCAGCATTTT. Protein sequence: CSAREGDQPQHF.

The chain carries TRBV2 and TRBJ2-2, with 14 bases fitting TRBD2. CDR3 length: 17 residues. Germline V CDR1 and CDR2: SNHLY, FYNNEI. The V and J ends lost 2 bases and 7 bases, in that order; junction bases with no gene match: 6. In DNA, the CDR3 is TGTGCCAGCAGTGAACGGACTAGCGGGGGGCCCGGCGGGGAGCTGTTTTTT. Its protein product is CASSERTSGGPGGELFF.

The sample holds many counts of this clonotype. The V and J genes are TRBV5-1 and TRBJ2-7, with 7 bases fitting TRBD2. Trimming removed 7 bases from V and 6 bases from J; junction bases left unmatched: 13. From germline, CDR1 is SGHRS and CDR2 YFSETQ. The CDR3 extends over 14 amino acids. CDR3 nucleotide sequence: TGCGCCAGCCGCCCCGGGACTACATTTTTCGAGCAGTACTTC. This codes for CASRPGTTFFEQYF.

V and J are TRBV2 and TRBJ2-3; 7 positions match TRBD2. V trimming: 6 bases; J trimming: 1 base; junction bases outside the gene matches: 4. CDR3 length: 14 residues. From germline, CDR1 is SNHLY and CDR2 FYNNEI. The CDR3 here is CASRRLARTDTQYF. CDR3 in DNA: TGTGCCAGCAGGAGACTAGCACGCACAGATACGCAGTATTTT.

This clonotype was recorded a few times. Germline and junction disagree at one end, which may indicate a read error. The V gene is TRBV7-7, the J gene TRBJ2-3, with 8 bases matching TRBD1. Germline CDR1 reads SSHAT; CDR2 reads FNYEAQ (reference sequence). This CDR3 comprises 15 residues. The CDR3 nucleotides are TGTGCTAGCAGCCAACAGGACAGGGCCACAGATACGCAGTATTTT. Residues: CASSQQDRATDTQYF.

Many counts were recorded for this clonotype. The CDR3 region is CASSFTGTSGVNEQFF. The CDR3 DNA is TGTGCCAGCAGCTTCACCGGGACTAGCGGGGTTAATGAGCAGTTCTTC. The chain couples TRBV7-2 to TRBJ2-1; 13 bases align to TRBD2. CDR3 size: 16 residues. With V trimmed by 3 bases and J by 7 bases, 6 bases remained unmatched. Germline V gene sequence: CDR1 SGHTA, CDR2 FQGNSA.

DNA of the CDR3: TGTGCCAGCAGCGTAGGGGCGCCCTATGGCTACACCTTC. This translates into CASSVGAPYGYTF. J is TRBJ1-2 and V is TRBV7-2; D perhaps matches TRBD1 (5 bases). V lost 5 bases and J 4 bases, leaving 11 bases between the germline ends. This CDR3 is 13 amino acids long. The germline gives CDR1 SGHTA, CDR2 FQGNSA. Variable domain in full (rest from reference TRBV7-2 and TRBJ1-2): GAGVSQSPSNKVTEKGKDVELRCDPISGHTALYWYRQSLGQGLEFLIYFQGNSAPDKSGLPSDRFSAERTGGSVSTLTIQRTQQEDSAVYLCASSVGAPYGYTFGSGTRLTVV.

CDR3 DNA: TGTGCCAGCAGGTTCGGACAGAACACTGAAGCTTTCTTT. It yields the protein CASRFGQNTEAFF. This chain uses TRBV14 with TRBJ1-1; D perhaps matches TRBD1 (5 bases). V was pared by 6 bases and J by 1 base, with 9 bases between. CDR3 length: 13 amino acids. Looked up from germline, CDR1 is SGHDN and CDR2 is FVKESK.

The CDR3 DNA reads TGTGCCAGCAGATCAAATCCGGGACAGGGAAGATTTGGCTACACCTTC. Translation: CASRSNPGQGRFGYTF. This rearrangement joins TRBV27 to TRBJ1-2; 9 bases map to TRBD1. Trimming at V came to 6 bases and at J to 7 bases, leaving 15 bases not matched to a gene. This CDR3 contains 16 residues. CDR1 is MNHEY, CDR2 SMNVEV, per germline (reference sequence).

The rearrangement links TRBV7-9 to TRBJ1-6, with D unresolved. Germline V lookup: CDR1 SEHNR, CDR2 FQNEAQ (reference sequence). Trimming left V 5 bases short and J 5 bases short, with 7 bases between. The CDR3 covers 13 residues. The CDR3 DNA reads TGTGCCAGCAGCAAAGTCAATAATTCACCCCTCCACTTT. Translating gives CASSKVNNSPLHF.

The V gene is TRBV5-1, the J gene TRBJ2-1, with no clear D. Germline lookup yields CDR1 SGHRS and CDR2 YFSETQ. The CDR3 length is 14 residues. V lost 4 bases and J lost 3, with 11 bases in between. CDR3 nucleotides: TGCGCCAGCAGCCCCATGGAATACTACAATGAGCAGTTCTTC. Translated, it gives CASSPMEYYNEQFF.

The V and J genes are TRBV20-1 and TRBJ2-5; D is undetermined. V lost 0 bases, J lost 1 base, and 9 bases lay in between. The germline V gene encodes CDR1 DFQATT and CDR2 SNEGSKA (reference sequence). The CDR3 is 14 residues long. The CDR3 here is CSARDRASQETQYF. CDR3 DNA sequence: TGCAGTGCTAGAGATAGGGCTTCCCAAGAGACCCAGTACTTC.

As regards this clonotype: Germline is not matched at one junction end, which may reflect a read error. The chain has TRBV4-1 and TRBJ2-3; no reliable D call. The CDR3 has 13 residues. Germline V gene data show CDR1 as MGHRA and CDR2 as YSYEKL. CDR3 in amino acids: CASSQARTDTRYF. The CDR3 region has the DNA TGCGCCAGCAGCCAAGCCCGAACAGATACGCGGTATTTT.

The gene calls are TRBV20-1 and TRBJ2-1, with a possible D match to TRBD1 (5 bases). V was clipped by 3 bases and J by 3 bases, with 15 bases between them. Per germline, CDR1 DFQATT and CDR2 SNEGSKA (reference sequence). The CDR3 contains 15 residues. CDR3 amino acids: CSASGADPNYNEQFF. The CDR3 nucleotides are TGCAGTGCTAGTGGGGCAGACCCTAACTACAATGAGCAGTTCTTC.

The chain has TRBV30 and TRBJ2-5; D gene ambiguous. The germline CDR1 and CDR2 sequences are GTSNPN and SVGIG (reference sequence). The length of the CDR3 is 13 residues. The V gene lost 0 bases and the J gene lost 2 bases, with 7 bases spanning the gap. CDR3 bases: TGTGCCTGGAGTGTTGGACCTCAAGAGACCCAGTACTTC. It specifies CAWSVGPQETQYF. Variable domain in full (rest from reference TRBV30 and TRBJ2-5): SQTIHQWPATLVQPVGSPLSLECTVEGTSNPNLYWYRQAAGRGLQLLFYSVGIGQISSEVPQNLSASRPQDRQFILSSKKLLLSDSGFYLCAWSVGPQETQYFGPGTRLLVL.

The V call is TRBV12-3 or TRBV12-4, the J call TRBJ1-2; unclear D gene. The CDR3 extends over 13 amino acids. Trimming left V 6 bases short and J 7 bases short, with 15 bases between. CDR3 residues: CASRKRELPGYTF. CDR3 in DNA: TGTGCCAGCAGGAAAAGGGAATTGCCTGGCTACACCTTC.

The CDR3 reads CSAKGDRDYEQYF. The CDR3 DNA reads as TGCAGTGCTAAGGGGGACAGGGACTACGAGCAGTACTTC. The J gene is TRBJ2-4, the V gene TRBV20-1; the match to TRBD1 covers 9 bases. The end of the DNA aligns better with TRBJ2-7, so the J call may be wrong. The CDR3 is 13 residues long. Per the germline V gene, CDR1 is DFQATT and CDR2 is SNEGSKA (reference sequence).

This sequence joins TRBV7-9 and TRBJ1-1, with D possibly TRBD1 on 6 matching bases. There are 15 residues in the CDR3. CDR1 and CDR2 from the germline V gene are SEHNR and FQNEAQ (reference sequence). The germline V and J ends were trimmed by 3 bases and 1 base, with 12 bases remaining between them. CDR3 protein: CASSLGGAQNTEAFF. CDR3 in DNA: TGTGCCAGCAGCTTGGGGGGGGCCCAGAACACTGAAGCTTTCTTT.

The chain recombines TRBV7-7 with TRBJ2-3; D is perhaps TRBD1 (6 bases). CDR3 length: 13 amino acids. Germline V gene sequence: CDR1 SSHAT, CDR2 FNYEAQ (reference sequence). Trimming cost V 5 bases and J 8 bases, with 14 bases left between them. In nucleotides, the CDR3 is TGTGCCAGCAGCCCGAACATAGGGGGTACGCAGTATTTT. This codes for CASSPNIGGTQYF.

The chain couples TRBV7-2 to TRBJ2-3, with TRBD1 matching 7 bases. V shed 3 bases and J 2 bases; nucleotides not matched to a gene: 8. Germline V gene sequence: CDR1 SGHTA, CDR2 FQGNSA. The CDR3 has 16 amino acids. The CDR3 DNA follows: TGTGCCAGCAGCTTCCCCGGGACAGAGTACACAGATACGCAGTATTTT. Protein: CASSFPGTEYTDTQYF. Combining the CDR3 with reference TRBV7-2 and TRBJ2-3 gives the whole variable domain GAGVSQSPSNKVTEKGKDVELRCDPISGHTALYWYRQSLGQGLEFLIYFQGNSAPDKSGLPSDRFSAERTGGSVSTLTIQRTQQEDSAVYLCASSFPGTEYTDTQYFGPGTRLTVL.

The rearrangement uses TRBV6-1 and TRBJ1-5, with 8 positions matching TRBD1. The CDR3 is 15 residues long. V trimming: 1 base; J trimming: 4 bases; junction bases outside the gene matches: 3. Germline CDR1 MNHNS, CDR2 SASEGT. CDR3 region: CASSEGQGRNQPQHF. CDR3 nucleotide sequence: TGTGCCAGCAGTGAAGGACAGGGGCGGAATCAGCCCCAGCATTTT.

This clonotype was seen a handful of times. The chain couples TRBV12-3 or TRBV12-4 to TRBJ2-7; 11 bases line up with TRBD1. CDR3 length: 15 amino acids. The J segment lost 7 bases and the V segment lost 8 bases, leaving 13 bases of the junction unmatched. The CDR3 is CASYHRDRGNNEQYF. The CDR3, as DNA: TGTGCCAGCTACCATCGGGACAGGGGGAACAATGAGCAGTACTTC.

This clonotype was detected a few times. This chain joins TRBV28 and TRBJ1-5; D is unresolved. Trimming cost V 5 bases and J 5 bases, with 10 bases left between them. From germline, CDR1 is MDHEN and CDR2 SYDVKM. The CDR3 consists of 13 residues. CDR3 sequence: CASSPPGHQPQHF. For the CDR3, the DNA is TGTGCCAGCAGTCCCCCGGGTCATCAGCCCCAGCATTTT. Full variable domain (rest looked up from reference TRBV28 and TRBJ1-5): DVKVTQSSRYLVKRTGEKVFLECVQDMDHENMFWYRQDPGLGLRLIYFSYDVKMKEKGDIPEGYSVSREKKERFSLILESASTNQTSMYLCASSPPGHQPQHFGDGTRLSIL.

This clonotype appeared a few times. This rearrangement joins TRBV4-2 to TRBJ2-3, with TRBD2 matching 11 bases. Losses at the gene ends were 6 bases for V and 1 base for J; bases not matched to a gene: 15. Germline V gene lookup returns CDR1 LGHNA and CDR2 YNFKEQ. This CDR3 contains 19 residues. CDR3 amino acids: CASSLRVSGGAGGTDTQYF. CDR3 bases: TGTGCCAGCAGTCTCCGGGTTAGCGGGGGGGCTGGTGGCACAGATACGCAGTATTTT.

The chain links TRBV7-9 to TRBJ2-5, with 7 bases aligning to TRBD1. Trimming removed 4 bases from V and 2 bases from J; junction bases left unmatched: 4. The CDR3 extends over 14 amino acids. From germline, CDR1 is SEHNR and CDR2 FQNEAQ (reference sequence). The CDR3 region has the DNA TGTGCCAGCAGCTCCGACAGGGAACAAGAGACCCAGTACTTC. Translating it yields CASSSDREQETQYF.